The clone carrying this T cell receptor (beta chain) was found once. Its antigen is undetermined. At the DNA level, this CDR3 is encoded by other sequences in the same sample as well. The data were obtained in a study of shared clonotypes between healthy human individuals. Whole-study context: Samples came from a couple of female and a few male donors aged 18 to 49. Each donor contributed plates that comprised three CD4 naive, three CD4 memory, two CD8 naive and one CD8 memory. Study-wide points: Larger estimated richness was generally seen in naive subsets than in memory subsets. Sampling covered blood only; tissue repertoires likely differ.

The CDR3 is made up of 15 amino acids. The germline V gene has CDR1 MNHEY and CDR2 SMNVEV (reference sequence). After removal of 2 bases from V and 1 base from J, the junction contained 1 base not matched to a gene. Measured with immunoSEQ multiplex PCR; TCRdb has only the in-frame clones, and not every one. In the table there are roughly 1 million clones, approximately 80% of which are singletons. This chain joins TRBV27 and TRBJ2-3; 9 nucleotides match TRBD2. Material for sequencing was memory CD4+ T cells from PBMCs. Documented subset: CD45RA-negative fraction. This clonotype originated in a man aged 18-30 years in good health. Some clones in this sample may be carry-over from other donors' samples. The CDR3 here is CASSLQREGTDTQYF. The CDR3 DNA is TGTGCCAGCAGTTTACAGCGGGAGGGCACAGATACGCAGTATTTT.